This T cell receptor beta chain was sequenced in a study of blood T cell repertoires in COVID-19. The V gene lost 0 bases and the J gene lost 2 bases, with 7 bases spanning the gap. Germline assignment: CDR1 PRHDT and CDR2 FYEKMQ (reference sequence). The CDR3 is 14 amino acids. Method: immunoSEQ multiplex PCR; TCRdb's copy keeps in-frame clones and lacks some. This table holds about 230,000 clones, 80% to 90% found once. Only a few counts were recorded for this clone. Different DNA sequences within this sample yield the same CDR3. The source is a man between 50 and 59 years old with COVID-19, enrolled during active disease. Sample: peripheral blood. This chain uses TRBV13 with TRBJ1-2; D gene uncertain. CDR3 sequence reads: CASSLGSQNYGYTF. CDR3 coding DNA: TGTGCCAGCAGCTTAGGCAGTCAGAACTATGGCTACACCTTC. The complete variable domain, with remaining parts taken from reference TRBV13 and TRBJ1-2, reads AAGVIQSPRHLIKEKRETATLKCYPIPRHDTVYWYQQGPGQDPQFLISFYEKMQSDKGSIPDRFSAQQFSDYHSELNMSSLELGDSALYFCASSLGSQNYGYTFGSGTRLTVV.